The clone carrying this TCR beta chain occurred a few times. Antigen: not known. The CDR3 sequence is 13 residues long. Trimming cost V 8 bases and J 0 bases, with 9 bases left between them. Germline values: CDR1 MNHEY, CDR2 SVGEGT. This record comes from a study of response to subunit inactivated influenza vaccine. Study outcomes and limitations: Few additional T cells are recruited per seasonal influenza vaccination, authors suggested.

TCRdb redid the calling of the RT-PCR reads with MiXCR, one entry per CDR3 protein. The sample records roughly 670,000 distinct CDR3 sequences, about 15% being singletons. The chain uses TRBV6-2 or TRBV6-3 and TRBJ2-3; D is uncertain. The TCR comes from a man between 50 and 59 years old who received an inactivated influenza vaccine. The source was PBMCs from blood, collected roughly 15 days before vaccination. The CDR3 is CASHDRSTDTQYF. Written as DNA, the CDR3 is TGTGCCAGCCACGACCGTAGCACAGATACGCAGTATTTT.